This T cell receptor (beta chain) was found in a study of T cell responses to AZD1222 COVID-19 vaccine. Whole-study findings and limits: Researchers report vaccine-associated CD4 TCRs spanning spike, with dominance at 160-218 and 743-854. No repertoire was sampled before or during the peak T cell response, only after it. Just a handful of people given AZD1222 tested seropositive at baseline.

Assay: immunoSEQ multiplex PCR; the TCRdb copy retains only in-frame clones and omits some. The data contain about 120,000 clones, about nine tenths of them singletons. The CDR3 has 16 amino acids. This clone has just one count. Its target is unknown. J is TRBJ2-3 and V is TRBV21-1. TRBV21-1 constitutes a pseudogene. The material sequenced was peripheral blood, taken on day 0 of AZD1222 vaccination. The source is an adult in good health. The CDR3 spells CASSKVRRSREDTQYF. DNA of the CDR3: TGTGCCAGCAGCAAAGTCAGGAGAAGTAGGGAAGATACGCAGTATTTT.